This TCR beta chain derives from a study of cytomegalovirus exposure and HLA in healthy donors. With 60 Vbeta and 13 Jbeta primers, the PCR was carried out. Some clones are missing from TCRdb's copy, which holds only in-frame ones; the method was immunoSEQ multiplex PCR. Among approximately 130,000 clones listed, around 75% were seen once. For this clone: Its antigen remains unknown.

CDR3 size: 12 residues. V lost 6 bases and J 6 bases, leaving 10 bases between the germline ends. The germline V gene encodes CDR1 MDHEN and CDR2 SYDVKM. Study-level results: TRBV6-2, TRBV6-3 and some other V segments were excluded as indistinguishable. Available immune exposure information covered CMV serostatus only.

This sequence joins TRBV28 and TRBJ2-3, with D maybe TRBD2 (6 bases). Sequencing input: PBMCs. The receptor comes from a young man in good health and CMV-seronegative. CDR3 sequence: CASRPGEDTQYF. In nucleotides, the CDR3 is TGTGCCAGCAGGCCGGGGGAGGATACGCAGTATTTT.